This T cell receptor (beta chain) is from a study of T cell responses to AZD1222 COVID-19 vaccine. Study findings and constraints: With dominance at 160-218 and 743-854, vaccine-associated CD4 TCRs spanned spike. Only 5 or 6 individuals given AZD1222 were seropositive at baseline. Clonal diversity was possibly underestimated, and the donors were mostly white British, with more females.

The assay was immunoSEQ multiplex PCR, and TCRdb's table has in-frame clones only and misses some. This sample has about 79,000 clones, with more than 70% found just once. Concerning this clone itself: No antigen is known for it.

V trimming: 6 bases; J trimming: 1 base; junction bases outside the gene matches: 12. CDR3 size: 18 residues. Germline V gene sequence: CDR1 SNHLY, CDR2 FYNNEI. This specimen was peripheral blood, taken on day 0 of AZD1222 vaccination. The source is an adult in good health. J is TRBJ1-1 and V is TRBV2; 12 bases are a match to TRBD1. CDR3 in DNA: TGTGCCAGCAGACGTCCCGGGACAGGGGGCCCTCCGAACACTGAAGCTTTCTTT. Its translation is CASRRPGTGGPPNTEAFF.